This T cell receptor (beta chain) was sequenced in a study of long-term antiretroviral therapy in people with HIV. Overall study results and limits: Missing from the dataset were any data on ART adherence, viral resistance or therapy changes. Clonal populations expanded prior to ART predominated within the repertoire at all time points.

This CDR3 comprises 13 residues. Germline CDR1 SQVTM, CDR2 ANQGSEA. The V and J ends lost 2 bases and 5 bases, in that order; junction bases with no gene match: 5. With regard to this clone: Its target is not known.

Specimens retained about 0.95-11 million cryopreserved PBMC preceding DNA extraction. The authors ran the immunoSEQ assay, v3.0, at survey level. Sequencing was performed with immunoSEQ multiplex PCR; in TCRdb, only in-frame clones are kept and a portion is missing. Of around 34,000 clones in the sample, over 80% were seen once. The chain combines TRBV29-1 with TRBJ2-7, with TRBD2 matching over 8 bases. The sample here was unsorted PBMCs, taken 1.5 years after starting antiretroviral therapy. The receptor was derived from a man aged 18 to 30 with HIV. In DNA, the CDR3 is TGCAGCGTTGAAAGCGGGAGATCCCACGAGCAGTACTTC. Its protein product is CSVESGRSHEQYF.